A selection of T cell receptor beta chains follows, all from one sample in a study of cytomegalovirus exposure and HLA in healthy donors. Here immunoSEQ multiplex PCR was the method, and the copy in TCRdb shows in-frame clones only, minus some. The sample yields 180,000 or so clones, about four fifths seen once. The material sequenced was PBMCs. The source of these receptors is a woman aged 18-29 years in good health and CMV-seropositive. Each CDR3 is given with its conserved first and last residue. A D gene is named only where the DNA matches it firmly. Only part of the rows carry a size: once, few, many, or a class if the clone is expanded.

>NA|TRBD1|TRBJ2-7|TRBV29-1
TGCAGCGCACAGGGACAGGGGGCAGAGCAGTACTTC
CSAQGQGAEQYF
>NA|TRBD2|TRBJ2-5|TRBV7-9
TGTGCCAGCAGCCAGCGGGGGGAGGGAGGTGGAGAGACCCAGTACTTC
CASSQRGEGGGETQYF
>NA|TRBD1|TRBJ1-2|TRBV19
TGTGCCAGTAGTACAACCTTTCCACAGGGGCCGAGGTCTGGCTACACCTTC
CASSTTFPQGPRSGYTF
>NA|NA|TRBJ2-3|TRBV7-6
TGTGCCAGCAGCCCCGAGCCCTCAGATACGCAGTATTTT
CASSPEPSDTQYF
>NA|NA|TRBJ1-1|TRBV11-2
TGTGCCAGCAGCTTAGTCGGAGCCATGAACACTGAAGCTTTCTTT
CASSLVGAMNTEAFF
>NA|NA|TRBJ1-1|TRBV21-1
TGTGCCAGCAGCGGCGCAGGGGATCGTTGCACTGAAGCTTTCTTT
CASSGAGDRCTEAFF
>NA|NA|TRBJ2-3|TRBV7-9
TGTGCCAGCAGCTTATCTAGACTAGTGTTCACAGATACGCAGTATTTT
CASSLSRLVFTDTQYF
>NA|NA|TRBJ2-3|TRBV4-3
TGCGCCAGCAGCCAAGATCCAGTTAGCACAGATACGCAGTATTTT
CASSQDPVSTDTQYF
>NA|NA|TRBJ2-7|TRBV6-9
TGTGCCAGCAGGATCCCGGACGGACCCAGGAGGTACGAGCAGTACTTC
CASRIPDGPRRYEQYF
>few|NA|TRBJ2-2|TRBV7-2
TGTGCCAGCACGTTTAGCGTGAACACCGGGGAGCTGTTTTTT
CASTFSVNTGELFF
>NA|NA|TRBJ1-2|TRBV5-6
TGTGCCAGCAGCTTGGTGGCGGCGGGCTACACCTTC
CASSLVAAGYTF
>once|NA|TRBJ1-2|TRBV19
TGTGCCAGTAGTATAAGGGGTAACTATGGCTACACCTTC
CASSIRGNYGYTF
>NA|NA|TRBJ1-5|TRBV5-6
TGTGCCAGCACCTTAGGGGCAGGGAATAGCAATCAGCCCCAGCATTTT
CASTLGAGNSNQPQHF
>NA|NA|TRBJ1-2|TRBV6-4
TGTGCCAGCAGACAGGGCCTCGCTTGGGACTTC
CASRQGLAWDF
>NA|TRBD2|TRBJ2-7|TRBV7-9
TGTGCCAGCAGCCCCTTTAGCGGGGGTGACACCTACGAGCAGTACTTC
CASSPFSGGDTYEQYF
>NA|NA|TRBJ2-3|TRBV7-2
TGTGCCAGCAGCTTATCAGGGGTAGGCACAGATACGCAGTATTTT
CASSLSGVGTDTQYF
>NA|NA|TRBJ1-4|TRBV18
TGTGCCAGCTCACCCAGGAGGTTGGATGAAAAACTGTTTTTT
CASSPRRLDEKLFF
>NA|NA|TRBJ2-4|TRBV7-2
TGTGCCAGCAGCCCCGTGGGGAGCGGAAACATTCAGTACTTC
CASSPVGSGNIQYF
>NA|TRBD1|TRBJ2-3|TRBV19
TGTGCCAGTAGTGACAGGGCCTACACAGATACGCAGTATTTT
CASSDRAYTDTQYF
>once|NA|TRBJ2-5|TRBV15
TGTGCCACCAGCAGGGTGGTGGGCCCTCAAGAGACCCAGTACTTC
CATSRVVGPQETQYF
>NA|TRBD1|TRBJ1-1|TRBV7-9
TGTGCCAGCAGCTTAAAGGGGACAGGGGGCCTCATGAACACTGAAGCTTTCTTT
CASSLKGTGGLMNTEAFF
>once|NA|TRBJ2-7|TRBV5-1
TGCGCCAGCAGCTTGGATGTGAGAGCCTACGAGCAGTACTTC
CASSLDVRAYEQYF
>NA|NA|TRBJ1-1|TRBV5-4
TGTGCCAGCAGCGTCTCACGGGGGACTGAAGCTTTCTTT
CASSVSRGTEAFF
>NA|TRBD2|TRBJ2-7|TRBV11-2
TGTGCCAGCAGCTCAAGCGGGGGATTTGCCTACGAGCAGTACTTC
CASSSSGGFAYEQYF
>NA|TRBD1|TRBJ2-7|TRBV4-1
TGCGCCAGCAGCCTATGGACAGGGGGCGTCTACGAGCAGTACTTC
CASSLWTGGVYEQYF
>NA|NA|TRBJ1-4|TRBV7-9
TGTGCCAGCAGCTTCAGGGGCGATGAAAAACTGTTTTTT
CASSFRGDEKLFF
>once|NA|TRBJ2-3|TRBV29-1
TGCAGCGTTGAGGGGACTGACACAGATACGCAGTATTTT
CSVEGTDTDTQYF
>NA|NA|TRBJ1-3|TRBV11-2
TGTGCCAGCAGCTCCTTGGGAGGGACCTTCTCTGGAAACACCATATATTTT
CASSSLGGTFSGNTIYF
>NA|NA|TRBJ1-2|TRBV6-1
TGTGCCAGCAGTGAGATTTTTGTTCCAGAAACTAACTATGGCTACACCTTC
CASSEIFVPETNYGYTF
>once|NA|TRBJ2-7|TRBV7-6
TGTGCCAGCAGTCACTACTCCTACGAGCAGTACTTC
CASSHYSYEQYF
>NA|NA|TRBJ2-2|TRBV15
TGTGCCACCAGCAGACGGGGGACCGGGGAGCTGTTTTTT
CATSRRGTGELFF
>once|NA|TRBJ2-3|TRBV18
TGTGCCAGCTCACTGGGACATTCTAGCACAGATACGCAGTATTTT
CASSLGHSSTDTQYF
>NA|NA|TRBJ1-2|TRBV6-1
TGTGCCAGCAGTGAATCGACTATACCCTATGGCTACACCTTC
CASSESTIPYGYTF